Listed below are T cell receptor beta chains from one sample, sequenced in a study of blood T cell repertoires in COVID-19. Sequenced by immunoSEQ multiplex PCR; TCRdb stores in-frame clones only, minus some. The data contain 52,000 or so clones, roughly 80% of them seen just once; the ten biggest clones take up approximately 5.9%. The source material was peripheral blood. These receptors originate from a human donor in a cohort sampled during active or convalescent COVID-19. The CDR3 runs from the conserved cysteine through the conserved F or W. Not all rows give a size; the values are once, few, many and, for expanded clones, a class.

j_gene,abundance,v_gene,CDR3aa
TRBJ1-3,-,TRBV25-1,CASSDRLSGNTIYF
TRBJ2-1,once,TRBV6-5,CASRSGRGEQFF
TRBJ2-2,-,TRBV29-1,CSVGQGSTGELFF
TRBJ2-2,-,TRBV30,CAWGQGYTGELFF
TRBJ1-1,-,TRBV29-1,CSVTPQGTNTEAFF
TRBJ1-3,few,TRBV5-4,CASSLTGSSGNTIYF
TRBJ2-2,once,TRBV27,CASKSRDLYTGELFF
TRBJ1-2,once,TRBV5-4,CASSGGQRSYGYTF
TRBJ1-1,few,TRBV19,CASSQGQNTEAFF
TRBJ1-2,-,TRBV15,CATSRSGQGEGYTF
TRBJ2-7,-,TRBV23-1,CASSHRQF
TRBJ1-2,-,TRBV6-6,CASSYSTAGYTF
TRBJ2-2,few,TRBV6-5,CASTSGGANTGELFF
TRBJ2-7,-,TRBV5-4,CASSSGGQSYEQYF
TRBJ1-6,-,TRBV11-2,CASSLPSSYNSPLHF
TRBJ2-6,-,TRBV27,CASSSTVSGANVLTF
TRBJ1-1,-,TRBV7-2,CASSRGQSAFF
TRBJ1-1,-,TRBV7-9,CASSFTGLATEAFF
TRBJ1-1,-,TRBV6-5,CASIPEEGWYTEAFF
TRBJ1-2,-,TRBV5-6,CASSAQQVAYGYTF
TRBJ1-5,-,TRBV18,CASSPWGGTDSNQPQHF
TRBJ2-7,few,TRBV7-9,CASSLGTGSYEQYF
TRBJ1-6,-,TRBV27,CASSFGQSSYNSPLHF
TRBJ1-1,-,TRBV6-2/TRBV6-3,CASSQGTEAFF
TRBJ2-1,-,TRBV6-2/TRBV6-3,CASTPVGLSLDEQFF
TRBJ2-5,-,TRBV5-1,CASSLVPSGGLETQYF
TRBJ2-1,few,TRBV7-9,CASSLAGAREQFF
TRBJ2-5,once,TRBV13,CASSLGTGTGGETQYF
TRBJ1-2,-,TRBV29-1,CSVEDGQGAYGYTF
TRBJ2-1,few,TRBV4-3,CASSQGGQGYNEQFF
TRBJ1-5,-,TRBV18,CASSPEGRGNQPQHF
TRBJ2-7,-,TRBV7-2,CASSLERGTYEQYF
TRBJ2-5,-,TRBV2,CASTTGIQETQYF
TRBJ2-4,once,TRBV7-8,CASSSTVGGLAKNIQYF
TRBJ1-1,-,TRBV14,CASSQQAPLNTEAFF
TRBJ2-6,-,TRBV6-4,CASSQGTGANVLTF
TRBJ2-2,-,TRBV6-5,CASSRTGNTGELFF
TRBJ1-2,-,TRBV29-1,CSVARTGINYGYTF
TRBJ2-2,-,TRBV2,CASSEIVAGGLGTGELFF
TRBJ2-1,-,TRBV27,CASSILPPGQGYNEQFF
TRBJ1-4,-,TRBV2,CASSDRGQGADNEKLFF